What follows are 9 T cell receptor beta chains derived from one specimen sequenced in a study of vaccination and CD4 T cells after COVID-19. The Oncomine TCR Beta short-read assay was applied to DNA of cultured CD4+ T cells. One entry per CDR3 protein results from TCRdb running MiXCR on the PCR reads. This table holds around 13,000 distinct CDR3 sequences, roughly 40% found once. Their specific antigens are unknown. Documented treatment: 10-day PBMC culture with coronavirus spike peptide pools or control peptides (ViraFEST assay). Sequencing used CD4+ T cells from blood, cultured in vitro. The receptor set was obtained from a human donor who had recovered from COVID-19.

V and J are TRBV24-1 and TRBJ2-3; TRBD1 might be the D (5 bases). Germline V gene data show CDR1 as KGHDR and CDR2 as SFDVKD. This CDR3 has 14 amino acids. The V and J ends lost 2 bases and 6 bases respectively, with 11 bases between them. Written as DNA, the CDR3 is TGTGCCACCAGTGATTCAGGGCGTTGGGATACGCAGTATTTT. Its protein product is CATSDSGRWDTQYF.

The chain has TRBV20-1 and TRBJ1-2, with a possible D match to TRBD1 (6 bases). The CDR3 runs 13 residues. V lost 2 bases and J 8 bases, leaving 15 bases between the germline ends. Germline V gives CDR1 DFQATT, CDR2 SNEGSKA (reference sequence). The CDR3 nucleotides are TGCAGTGCTAGACTTTCAGGGGAGCGGGGCTACACCTTC. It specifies CSARLSGERGYTF.

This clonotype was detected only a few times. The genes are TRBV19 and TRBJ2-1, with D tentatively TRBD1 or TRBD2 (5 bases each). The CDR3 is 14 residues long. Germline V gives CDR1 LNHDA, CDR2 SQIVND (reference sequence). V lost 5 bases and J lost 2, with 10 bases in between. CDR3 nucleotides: TGTGCCAGTAGTCCAGGGACGGCCTACAATGAGCAGTTCTTC. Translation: CASSPGTAYNEQFF.

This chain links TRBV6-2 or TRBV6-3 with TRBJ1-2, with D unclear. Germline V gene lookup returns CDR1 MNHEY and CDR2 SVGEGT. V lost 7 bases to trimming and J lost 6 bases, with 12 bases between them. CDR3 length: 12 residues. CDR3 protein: CASTQRSHGYTF. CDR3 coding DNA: TGTGCCAGCACCCAACGGAGCCATGGCTACACCTTC.

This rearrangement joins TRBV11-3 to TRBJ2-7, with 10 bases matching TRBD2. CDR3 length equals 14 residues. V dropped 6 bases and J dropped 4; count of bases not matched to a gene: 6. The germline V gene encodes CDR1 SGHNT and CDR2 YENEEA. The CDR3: CASRQTSGVYEQYF. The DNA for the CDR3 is TGTGCCAGCAGACAAACTAGCGGGGTTTACGAGCAGTACTTC.

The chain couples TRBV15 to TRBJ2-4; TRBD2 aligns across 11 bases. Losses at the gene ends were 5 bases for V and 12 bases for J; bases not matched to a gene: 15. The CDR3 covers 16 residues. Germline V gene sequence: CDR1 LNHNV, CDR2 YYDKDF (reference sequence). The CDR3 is CATSPPSGGSVNAQYF. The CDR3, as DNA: TGTGCCACCAGCCCCCCTAGCGGGGGGAGTGTTAATGCTCAGTACTTC.

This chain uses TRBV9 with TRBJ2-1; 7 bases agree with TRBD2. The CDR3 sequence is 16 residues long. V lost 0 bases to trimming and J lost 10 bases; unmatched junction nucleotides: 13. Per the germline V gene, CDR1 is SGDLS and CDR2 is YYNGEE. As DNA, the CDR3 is TGTGCCAGCAGCGTAGGAGGGGCGGGGGTCGCAGGAGAGCAGTTCTTC. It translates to CASSVGGAGVAGEQFF.

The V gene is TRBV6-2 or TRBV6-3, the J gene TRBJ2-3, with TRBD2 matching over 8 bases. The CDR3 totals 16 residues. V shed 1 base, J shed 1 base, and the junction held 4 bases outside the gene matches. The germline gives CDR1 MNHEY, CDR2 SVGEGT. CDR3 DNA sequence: TGTGCCAGCAGTTACTACCGGGGGGGGCGCACAGATACGCAGTATTTT. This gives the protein CASSYYRGGRTDTQYF.

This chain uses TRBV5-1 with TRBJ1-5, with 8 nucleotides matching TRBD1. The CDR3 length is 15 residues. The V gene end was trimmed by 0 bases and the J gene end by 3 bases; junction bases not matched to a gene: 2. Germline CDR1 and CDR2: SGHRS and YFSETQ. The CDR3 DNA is TGCGCCAGCAGCTTGGGGGACAGGAACAATCAGCCCCAGCATTTT. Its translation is CASSLGDRNNQPQHF.